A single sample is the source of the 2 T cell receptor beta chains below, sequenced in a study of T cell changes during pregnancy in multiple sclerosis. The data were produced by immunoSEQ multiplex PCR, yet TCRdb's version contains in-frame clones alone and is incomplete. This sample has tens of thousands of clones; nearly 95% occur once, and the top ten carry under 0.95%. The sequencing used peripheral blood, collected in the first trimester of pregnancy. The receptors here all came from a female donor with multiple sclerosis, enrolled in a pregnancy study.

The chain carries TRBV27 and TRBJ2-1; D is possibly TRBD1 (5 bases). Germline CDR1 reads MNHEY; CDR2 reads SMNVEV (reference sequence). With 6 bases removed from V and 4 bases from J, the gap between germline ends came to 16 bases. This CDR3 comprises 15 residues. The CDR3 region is CASRPPQGRYNEQFF. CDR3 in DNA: TGTGCCAGCAGACCGCCCCAGGGAAGGTACAATGAGCAGTTCTTC.

In DNA form, the CDR3 reads TGTGCCAGCAGCGTAGCAGCGGGGCGGCAAGAGACCCAGTACTTC. Its protein is CASSVAAGRQETQYF. The chain recombines TRBV9 with TRBJ2-5; 7 bases are a match to TRBD2. The CDR3 consists of 15 residues. Germline CDR1 is SGDLS and CDR2 is YYNGEE. The V and J ends lost 0 bases and 2 bases, in that order; junction bases with no gene match: 4.